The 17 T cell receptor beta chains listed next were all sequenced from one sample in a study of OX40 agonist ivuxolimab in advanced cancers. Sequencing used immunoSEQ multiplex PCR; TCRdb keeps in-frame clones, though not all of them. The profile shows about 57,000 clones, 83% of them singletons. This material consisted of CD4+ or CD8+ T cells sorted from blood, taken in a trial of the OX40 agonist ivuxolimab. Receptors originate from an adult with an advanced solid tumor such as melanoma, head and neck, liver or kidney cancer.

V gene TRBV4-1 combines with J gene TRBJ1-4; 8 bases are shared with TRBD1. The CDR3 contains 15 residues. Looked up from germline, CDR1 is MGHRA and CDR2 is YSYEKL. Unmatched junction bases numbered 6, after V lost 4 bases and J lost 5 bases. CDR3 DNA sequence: TGCGCCAGCAGCCTGAGACAGGGGTCAAATGAAAAACTGTTTTTT. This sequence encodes CASSLRQGSNEKLFF.

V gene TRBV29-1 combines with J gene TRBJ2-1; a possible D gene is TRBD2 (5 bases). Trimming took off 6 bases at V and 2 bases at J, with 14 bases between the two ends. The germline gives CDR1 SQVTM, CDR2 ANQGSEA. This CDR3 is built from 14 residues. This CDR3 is CSVETDYTYNEQFF. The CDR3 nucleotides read TGCAGCGTGGAGACCGACTATACCTACAATGAGCAGTTCTTC.

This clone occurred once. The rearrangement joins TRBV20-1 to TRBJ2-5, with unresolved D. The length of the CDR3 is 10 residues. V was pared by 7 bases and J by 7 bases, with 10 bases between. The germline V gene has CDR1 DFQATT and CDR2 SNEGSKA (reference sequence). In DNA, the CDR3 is TGCAGTGTCCCGGCCGGGACCCAGTACTTC. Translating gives CSVPAGTQYF.

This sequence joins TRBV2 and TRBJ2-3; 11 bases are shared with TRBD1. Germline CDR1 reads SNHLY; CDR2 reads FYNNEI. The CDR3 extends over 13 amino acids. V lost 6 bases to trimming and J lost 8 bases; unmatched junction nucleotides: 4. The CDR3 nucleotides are TGTGCCAGCAGGGACAGGGGGCTTAGTACGCAGTATTTT. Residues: CASRDRGLSTQYF.

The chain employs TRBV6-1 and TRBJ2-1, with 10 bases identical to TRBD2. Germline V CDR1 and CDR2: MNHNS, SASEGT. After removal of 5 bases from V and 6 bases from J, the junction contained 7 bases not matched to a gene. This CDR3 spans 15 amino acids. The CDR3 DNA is TGTGCCAGCAGTATCTCTAGCGGGAGACTCAATGAGCAGTTCTTC. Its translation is CASSISSGRLNEQFF.

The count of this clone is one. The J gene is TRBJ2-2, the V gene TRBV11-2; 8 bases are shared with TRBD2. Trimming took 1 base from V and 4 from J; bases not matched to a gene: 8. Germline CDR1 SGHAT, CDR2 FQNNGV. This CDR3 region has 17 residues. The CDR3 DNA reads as TGTGCCAGCAGCTTAGGGGCGGGACTAGTGGGCACCGGGGAGCTGTTTTTT. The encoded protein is CASSLGAGLVGTGELFF.

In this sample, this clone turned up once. CDR3 protein: CASRTGTKNSPLHF. Here the CDR3 DNA reads TGTGCCAGCAGAACCGGGACAAAAAATTCACCCCTCCACTTT. The chain links TRBV28 to TRBJ1-6; a possible D gene is TRBD1 (6 bases). Deletions cut 6 bases from V and 7 bases from J, with 13 bases between. The CDR3 length is 14 residues. CDR1 is MDHEN and CDR2 is SYDVKM in the germline V gene.

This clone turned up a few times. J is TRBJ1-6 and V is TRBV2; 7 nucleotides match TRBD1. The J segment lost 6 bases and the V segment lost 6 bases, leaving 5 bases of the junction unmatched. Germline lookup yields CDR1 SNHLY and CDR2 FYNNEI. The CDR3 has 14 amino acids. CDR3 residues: CASRTRDSNSPLHF. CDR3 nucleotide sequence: TGTGCCAGCAGAACGAGGGACAGTAATTCACCCCTCCACTTT.

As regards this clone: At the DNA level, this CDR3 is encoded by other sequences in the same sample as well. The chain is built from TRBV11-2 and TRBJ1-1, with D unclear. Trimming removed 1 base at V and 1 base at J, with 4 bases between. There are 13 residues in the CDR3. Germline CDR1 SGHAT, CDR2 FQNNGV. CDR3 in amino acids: CASSLGRNTEAFF. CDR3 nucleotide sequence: TGTGCCAGCAGCTTAGGTCGGAACACTGAAGCTTTCTTT.

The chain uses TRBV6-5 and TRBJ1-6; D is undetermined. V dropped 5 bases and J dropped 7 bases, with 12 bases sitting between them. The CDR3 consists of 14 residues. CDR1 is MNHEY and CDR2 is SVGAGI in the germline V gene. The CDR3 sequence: CASSPRLMNSPLHF. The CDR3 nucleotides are TGTGCCAGCAGTCCCCGACTGATGAATTCACCCCTCCACTTT.

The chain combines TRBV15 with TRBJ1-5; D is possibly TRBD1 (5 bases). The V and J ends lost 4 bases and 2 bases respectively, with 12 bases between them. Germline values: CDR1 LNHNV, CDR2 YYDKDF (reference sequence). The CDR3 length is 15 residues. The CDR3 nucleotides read TGTGCCACCAGCATTATGACAGCCGGCAATCAGCCCCAGCATTTT. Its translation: CATSIMTAGNQPQHF.

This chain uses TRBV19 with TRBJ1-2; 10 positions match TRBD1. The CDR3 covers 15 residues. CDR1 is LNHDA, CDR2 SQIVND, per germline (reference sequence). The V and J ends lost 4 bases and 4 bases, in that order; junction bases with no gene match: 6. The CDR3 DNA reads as TGTGCCAGTAGTACCCCGGGACAGGGGAGCTATGGCTACACCTTC. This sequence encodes CASSTPGQGSYGYTF. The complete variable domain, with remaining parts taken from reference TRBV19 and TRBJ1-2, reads DGGITQSPKYLFRKEGQNVTLSCEQNLNHDAMYWYRQDPGQGLRLIYYSQIVNDFQKGDIAEGYSVSREKKESFPLTVTSAQKNPTAFYLCASSTPGQGSYGYTFGSGTRLTVV.

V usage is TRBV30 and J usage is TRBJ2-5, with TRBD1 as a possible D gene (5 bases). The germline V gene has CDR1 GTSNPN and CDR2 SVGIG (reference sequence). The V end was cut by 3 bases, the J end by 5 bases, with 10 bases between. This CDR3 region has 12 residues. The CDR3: CAWRGDGETQYF. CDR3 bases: TGTGCCTGGAGAGGGGATGGTGAGACCCAGTACTTC.

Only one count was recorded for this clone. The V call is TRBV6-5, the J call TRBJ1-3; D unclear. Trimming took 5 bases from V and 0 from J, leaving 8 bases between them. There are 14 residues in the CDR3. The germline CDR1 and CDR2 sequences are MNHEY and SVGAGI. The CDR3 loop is CASSERGSGNTIYF. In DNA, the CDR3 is TGTGCCAGCAGTGAACGGGGCTCTGGAAACACCATATATTTT.

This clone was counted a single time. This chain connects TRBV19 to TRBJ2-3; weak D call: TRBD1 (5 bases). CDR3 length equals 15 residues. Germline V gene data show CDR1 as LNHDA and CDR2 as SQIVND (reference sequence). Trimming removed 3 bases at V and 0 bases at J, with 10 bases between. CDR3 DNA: TGTGCCAGTAGTATGCTAGGGGCCAGCACAGATACGCAGTATTTT. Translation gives CASSMLGASTDTQYF. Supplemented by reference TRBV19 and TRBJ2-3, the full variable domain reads DGGITQSPKYLFRKEGQNVTLSCEQNLNHDAMYWYRQDPGQGLRLIYYSQIVNDFQKGDIAEGYSVSREKKESFPLTVTSAQKNPTAFYLCASSMLGASTDTQYFGPGTRLTVL.

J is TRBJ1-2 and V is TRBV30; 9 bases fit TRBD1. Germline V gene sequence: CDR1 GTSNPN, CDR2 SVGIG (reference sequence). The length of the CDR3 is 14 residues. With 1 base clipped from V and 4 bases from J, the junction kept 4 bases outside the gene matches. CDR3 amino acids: CAWSGVQGAYGYTF. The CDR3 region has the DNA TGTGCCTGGAGTGGGGTACAGGGGGCCTATGGCTACACCTTC.

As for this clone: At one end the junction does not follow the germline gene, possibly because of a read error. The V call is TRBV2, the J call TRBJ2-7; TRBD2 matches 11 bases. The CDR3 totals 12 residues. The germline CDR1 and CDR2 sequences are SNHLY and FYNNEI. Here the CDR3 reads CASRTSGNAMDF. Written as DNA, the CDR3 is TGTGCCAGCAGGACTAGCGGGAACGCAATGGACTTC.